This T cell receptor (beta chain) comes out of a study of T cells in Graves' hyperthyroidism and ophthalmopathy. General study results and limits: Patients with ophthalmopathy were separated from those with stable hyperthyroidism by a 13 V-J model. Clonotypes that were expanded in thyroid above 0.001 mostly appeared in blood too.

In its sample, this clonotype was seen a few times. What it recognizes is unknown. This may stem from a read error, because a much larger clone lies one nucleotide away. J lost 10 bases, V lost 3 bases, and 14 bases had no gene match. This CDR3 has 16 amino acids. From RNA transcripts, TCR beta CDR3 regions were amplified. With the HTBI primer set, the TCR CDR3 went through a first round of RT-PCR. One entry per CDR3 protein, called by TCRdb with MiXCR from the multiplex PCR reads. The table has 300,000 to 450,000 distinct CDR3 sequences, around 15% seen once. Patients showing uncontrolled infection, other autoimmune disease, pregnancy or lactation were ineligible. Orbital computed tomography, thyroid ultrasound, serum thyroxine and TRAb, and clinical symptoms together informed the diagnoses.

The gene calls are TRBV12-3 or TRBV12-4 and TRBJ2-3; TRBD2 aligns across 9 bases. The source is a woman aged 25-40 years with Graves' ophthalmopathy. Sequences were obtained from blood. The CDR3, as DNA: TGTGCCAGCAGTTTCAGCGGGGGGTCCCTCTTTTATGCGCAGTATTTT. This gives the protein CASSFSGGSLFYAQYF.